The present T cell receptor (beta chain) was sequenced within a study of circulating and synovial CD4+ cells in juvenile arthritis. Profiled with immunoSEQ multiplex PCR; TCRdb holds only in-frame clones, not every one. The sample has around 31,000 clones; just under 97% are singletons. The CDR3 runs to 13 residues. V lost 6 bases to trimming and J lost 3 bases, with 12 bases between them. Germline CDR1 reads LNHDA; CDR2 reads SQIVND (reference sequence). This TCR came from a human donor with juvenile idiopathic arthritis. This chain joins TRBV19 and TRBJ2-7; D uncertain. What was sequenced was CD4+ T cells from blood. CDR3: CASRAGSDYEQYF. The CDR3 DNA reads as TGTGCCAGTAGAGCCGGGTCTGACTACGAGCAGTACTTC.